Below are 8 T cell receptor beta chains sequenced from a single sample in a study of T cell responses to AZD1222 COVID-19 vaccine. The method was immunoSEQ multiplex PCR; TCRdb's version includes in-frame clones alone and lacks a portion of them. Counted here are 100,000 to 130,000 clones, about 89% occurring once; the ten biggest clones make up roughly 7%. Sequences were derived from peripheral blood, sampled on day 0 of AZD1222 vaccination. Receptors originate from an adult in good health.

J is TRBJ1-1 and V is TRBV18; the D gene is possibly TRBD1 (6 bases). Germline assignment: CDR1 KGHSH and CDR2 LQKENI. This CDR3 region has 14 residues. V gave up 8 bases and J gave up 3 bases, with 16 bases separating them. As DNA, the CDR3 is TGTGCCAGCCCGGTGGGGGGGCGAGACACTGAAGCTTTCTTT. Protein sequence: CASPVGGRDTEAFF.

This chain's CDR3 is CASSQGTSGRIGEQYF. The DNA of the CDR3 is TGTGCCAGCAGCCAAGGGACTAGCGGGAGGATCGGGGAGCAGTACTTC. The J gene is TRBJ2-7, the V gene TRBV4-2; 14 nucleotides align to TRBD2. The CDR3 length is 16 residues. In germline, CDR1 is LGHNA, CDR2 YNFKEQ. Losses at the gene ends were 1 base for V and 7 bases for J; bases not matched to a gene: 6.

The chain is built from TRBV9 and TRBJ1-3, with TRBD1 matching over 8 bases. The V gene's germline CDR1 is SGDLS and CDR2 YYNGEE. The CDR3 extends over 16 amino acids. J was trimmed by 1 base and V by 3 bases; bases with no gene match: 6. CDR3 bases: TGTGCCAGCAGCGCATTCCAGGGGGCTTCTGGAAACACCATATATTTT. This sequence encodes CASSAFQGASGNTIYF.

The chain recombines TRBV5-1 with TRBJ2-3; TRBD2 is a possible D gene (6 bases). V shed 4 bases and J shed 2 bases, with 20 bases lying between them. Germline values: CDR1 SGHRS, CDR2 YFSETQ. The CDR3 extends over 17 amino acids. CDR3 coding DNA: TGCGCCAGCAGCCAGGGTTCACTAGCTCAGAACACAGATACGCAGTATTTT. It yields the protein CASSQGSLAQNTDTQYF.

The chain recombines TRBV5-1 with TRBJ2-1; TRBD1 aligns across 7 bases. The germline gives CDR1 SGHRS, CDR2 YFSETQ. The CDR3 is made up of 15 amino acids. The ends lost 4 bases at V and 4 bases at J; junction bases unmatched: 8. The CDR3 loop reads CASSPTGFRYNEQFF. The CDR3 DNA follows: TGCGCCAGCAGCCCGACAGGGTTCCGATACAATGAGCAGTTCTTC.

This chain links TRBV27 with TRBJ1-6; the D gene is possibly TRBD1 (5 bases). With 6 bases removed from V and 4 bases from J, the gap between germline ends came to 10 bases. The CDR3 has 14 amino acids. CDR1 and CDR2 (germline): MNHEY, SMNVEV (reference sequence). CDR3 amino acids: CASRLGQYNSPLHF. The CDR3 nucleotides are TGTGCCAGCAGGCTGGGGCAGTATAATTCACCCCTCCACTTT.

This rearrangement joins TRBV6-5 to TRBJ2-1, with TRBD1 matching 8 bases. The CDR3 is 15 amino acids. The V and J ends lost 6 bases and 1 base, in that order; junction bases with no gene match: 5. In germline, CDR1 is MNHEY, CDR2 SVGAGI. As DNA, the CDR3 is TGTGCCAGCAGACTAGGACAGGGTTCCTACAATGAGCAGTTCTTC. It codes for CASRLGQGSYNEQFF.

The chain uses TRBV18 and TRBJ1-4, with D unresolved. V lost 3 bases and J lost 6, with 14 bases in between. The CDR3 contains 15 residues. Germline lookup yields CDR1 KGHSH and CDR2 LQKENI. CDR3 sequence: CASSPRRAGDEKLFF. CDR3 in DNA: TGTGCCAGCTCACCGCGCCGGGCAGGAGATGAAAAACTGTTTTTT.